These T cell receptor beta chains were read from a single sample in a study of cytomegalovirus exposure and HLA in healthy donors. Sequenced by immunoSEQ multiplex PCR; TCRdb stores in-frame clones only, minus some. Found here are roughly 180,000 clones, roughly 80% of them singletons; the top ten hold more than 1.1%. Specimen: PBMCs. The source is a girl aged 5-17 years in good health and CMV-seropositive. CDR3s include the opening cysteine and the closing phenylalanine or tryptophan. D genes are given only for firm matches. Some rows have no size entry. The others give once, few or many, or a class for an expanded clone.

D,J,size,V,CDR3,DNA
TRBD2,TRBJ2-1,NA,TRBV25-1,CASSEPGTSGRGEQFF,TGTGCCAGCAGTGAGCCCGGGACTAGCGGGAGAGGTGAGCAGTTCTTC
TRBD1,TRBJ1-1,NA,TRBV7-3,CASSRDRNTEAFF,TGTGCCAGCAGCCGGGACAGGAACACTGAAGCTTTCTTT
TRBD2,TRBJ2-3,NA,TRBV6-1,CASSVVVGRERSTQYF,TGTGCCAGCAGTGTTGTTGTCGGGAGGGAAAGGTCTACGCAGTATTTT
NA,TRBJ1-5,NA,TRBV4-1,CASSQVALTQPQHF,TGCGCCAGCAGCCAAGTGGCCCTCACTCAGCCCCAGCATTTT
NA,TRBJ2-3,NA,TRBV7-9,CASSFREITDTQYF,TGTGCCAGCAGCTTCCGGGAGATCACAGATACGCAGTATTTT
TRBD2,TRBJ2-5,NA,TRBV18,CASSPPLDGGGDQYF,TGTGCCAGCTCACCACCCCTTGACGGGGGAGGGGACCAGTACTTC
NA,TRBJ2-5,once,TRBV15,CATSRDQGTTGEKETQYF,TGTGCCACCAGCAGAGATCAGGGTACGACTGGAGAGAAAGAGACCCAGTACTTC
NA,TRBJ2-3,few,TRBV11-2,CASSLLVAPTDTQYF,TGTGCCAGCAGCTTGTTGGTGGCCCCCACAGATACGCAGTATTTT
TRBD2,TRBJ2-1,once,TRBV10-3,CAISQGLAGNNEQFF,TGTGCCATCAGTCAAGGACTAGCGGGAAACAATGAGCAGTTCTTC
TRBD1,TRBJ2-2,NA,TRBV5-1,CASSPGQGIKTGELFF,TGCGCCAGCAGCCCGGGACAGGGAATTAAGACCGGGGAGCTGTTTTTT
NA,TRBJ1-1,NA,TRBV6-5,CASGITGAEAFF,TGTGCCAGCGGAATTACAGGCGCTGAAGCTTTCTTT
TRBD2,TRBJ2-1,NA,TRBV5-1,CASSPDPRGAGGVQFF,TGCGCCAGCAGCCCTGACCCTAGGGGGGCGGGAGGCGTCCAGTTCTTC
TRBD2,TRBJ2-3,once,TRBV25-1,CASSHGTSGGSTDTQYF,TGTGCCAGTTCCCACGGGACTAGCGGGGGTAGCACAGATACGCAGTATTTT
NA,TRBJ2-3,NA,TRBV4-1,CASSQDITAGEDTQYF,TGCGCCAGCAGCCAAGATATTACGGCAGGGGAAGATACGCAGTATTTT
NA,TRBJ2-7,NA,TRBV5-4,CASSLEAVPYEQYF,TGTGCCAGCAGCTTGGAGGCGGTACCCTACGAGCAGTACTTC
TRBD1,TRBJ2-7,NA,TRBV7-6,CASSPIEGTGMGYEQYF,TGTGCCAGCAGCCCGATCGAGGGGACAGGGATGGGCTACGAGCAGTACTTC
TRBD1,TRBJ2-3,NA,TRBV7-8,CASSLGETGGRTDTQYF,TGTGCCAGCAGCTTAGGAGAGACAGGGGGGCGCACAGATACGCAGTATTTT
TRBD1,TRBJ1-1,once,TRBV5-1,CASSLTGVRTEAFF,TGCGCCAGCAGCCTAACAGGGGTTCGGACTGAAGCTTTCTTT
NA,TRBJ1-2,NA,TRBV4-1,CASSQRDTYGYTF,TGCGCCAGCAGCCAACGGGACACCTATGGCTACACCTTC
TRBD2,TRBJ2-5,NA,TRBV11-2,CASSLSGRTPETQYF,TGTGCCAGCAGCTTGAGCGGGAGGACTCCTGAGACCCAGTACTTC
NA,TRBJ2-7,NA,TRBV6-5,CASRRRSSSYEQYF,TGTGCCAGCAGGCGACGGAGTAGCTCCTACGAGCAGTACTTC
TRBD1,TRBJ1-2,NA,TRBV7-9,CASSSSGGVDGYTF,TGTGCCAGCAGCTCATCAGGGGGCGTCGATGGCTACACCTTC
NA,TRBJ1-5,NA,TRBV27,CASSLVGINQPQHF,TGTGCCAGCAGTTTAGTGGGCATCAATCAGCCCCAGCATTTT
TRBD2,TRBJ2-3,NA,TRBV6-7,CASSYGRGADTQYF,TGTGCCAGCAGTTACGGGCGGGGGGCCGATACGCAGTATTTT
TRBD1,TRBJ1-5,NA,TRBV10-2,CASSFQGVGQPQHF,TGCGCCAGCAGTTTCCAGGGGGTGGGTCAGCCCCAGCATTTT
TRBD1,TRBJ1-2,NA,TRBV6-1,CASKWEQGARGYTF,TGTGCCAGCAAGTGGGAACAGGGGGCGCGAGGCTACACCTTC
TRBD2,TRBJ2-7,NA,TRBV5-1,CASSYGTSESYEQYF,TGCGCCAGCAGTTACGGGACTAGCGAATCCTACGAGCAGTACTTC
NA,TRBJ1-4,NA,TRBV7-9,CASSPSRVLGEKLFF,TGTGCCAGCAGCCCATCCCGGGTCTTAGGTGAAAAACTGTTTTTT
TRBD1,TRBJ1-1,NA,TRBV14,CASSQHRDRHTEAFF,TGTGCCAGCAGCCAGCACCGGGACAGGCACACTGAAGCTTTCTTT
NA,TRBJ2-1,NA,TRBV6-6,CASSPLAPLGFF,TGTGCCAGCAGTCCATTAGCCCCCTTGGGGTTCTTC
TRBD1,TRBJ2-7,NA,TRBV15,CATSRERDRVYEQYF,TGTGCCACCAGCAGAGAGAGGGACAGAGTGTACGAGCAGTACTTC
NA,TRBJ2-7,NA,TRBV2,CASSEGGSGRPSYEQYF,TGTGCCAGCAGTGAAGGGGGTAGCGGTCGACCTTCCTACGAGCAGTACTTC
TRBD1,TRBJ1-1,few,TRBV7-7,CASSLDAGGRAFF,TGTGCTAGCAGCTTAGATGCAGGGGGTCGGGCTTTCTTT
NA,TRBJ2-7,NA,TRBV12-5,CASGFYSSYEQYF,TGTGCTAGTGGTTTTTACTCATCCTACGAGCAGTACTTC
NA,TRBJ2-2,NA,TRBV6-6,CASSSDRSDYTGELFF,TGTGCCAGCAGCAGTGACAGATCCGACTACACCGGGGAGCTGTTTTTT
TRBD2,TRBJ2-1,NA,TRBV19,CASSPLGLALNEQFF,TGTGCCAGTAGTCCCTTGGGACTAGCCTTGAATGAGCAGTTCTTC
TRBD1,TRBJ1-1,once,TRBV29-1,CSVLSGQINLEAFF,TGCAGCGTACTATCGGGACAGATTAACCTCGAAGCTTTCTTT
NA,TRBJ1-6,NA,TRBV5-6,CASSLGLIYNSPLHF,TGTGCCAGCAGCTTGGGACTGATCTATAATTCACCCCTCCACTTT
TRBD1,TRBJ1-2,NA,TRBV6-5,CASSYRTGNYGYTF,TGTGCCAGCAGTTACCGGACAGGGAACTATGGCTACACCTTC
TRBD2,TRBJ2-7,NA,TRBV11-3,CASSLAGAYEQYF,TGTGCCAGCAGCCTAGCGGGGGCCTACGAGCAGTACTTC
NA,TRBJ2-5,NA,TRBV15,CATLTNYQETQYF,TGTGCCACTCTCACCAACTACCAAGAGACCCAGTACTTC
TRBD2,TRBJ2-7,NA,TRBV6-5,CASSGSGRGYEQYF,TGTGCCAGCAGTGGTAGCGGGAGAGGCTACGAGCAGTACTTC
NA,TRBJ1-2,NA,TRBV5-1,CASSFPPYGYTF,TGCGCCAGCAGCTTTCCCCCTTATGGCTACACCTTC
NA,TRBJ1-2,NA,TRBV29-1,CSVNRVSYGYTF,TGCAGCGTTAACAGGGTGTCCTACGGCTACACCTTC
TRBD1,TRBJ2-7,NA,TRBV5-5,CASGRDRRYEQYF,TGTGCCAGCGGGCGGGACAGGCGATACGAGCAGTACTTC
NA,TRBJ1-2,NA,TRBV18,CASSPDSRYGYTF,TGTGCCAGCTCACCGGACAGTCGATATGGCTACACCTTC
TRBD1,TRBJ2-2,NA,TRBV9,CASSPFPLGRGRNTGELFF,TGTGCCAGCAGCCCCTTCCCGTTGGGCAGGGGGAGAAACACCGGGGAGCTGTTTTTT
TRBD1,TRBJ2-1,NA,TRBV27,CASSLQGAPVREQFF,TGTGCCAGCAGTCTCCAGGGGGCACCAGTCAGGGAGCAGTTCTTC
TRBD2,TRBJ2-7,NA,TRBV5-6,CASSGTSGTDPLYEQYF,TGTGCCAGCAGCGGAACTAGCGGGACCGACCCTCTTTACGAGCAGTACTTC
NA,TRBJ2-7,NA,TRBV4-1,CASSPTGVLGSEQYF,TGCGCCAGCAGCCCCACGGGAGTCTTAGGGAGCGAGCAGTACTTC
NA,TRBJ2-7,NA,TRBV7-2,CASSLIPGQTYEQYF,TGTGCCAGCAGCCTGATCCCCGGACAGACCTACGAGCAGTACTTC
NA,TRBJ1-5,NA,TRBV21-1,CASSNRTGRRQPQHF,TGTGCCAGCAGCAACAGGACAGGGAGGAGGCAGCCCCAGCATTTT
TRBD2,TRBJ2-5,NA,TRBV5-1,CASSRWTSGETQYF,TGCGCCAGCAGCCGTTGGACTAGCGGAGAGACCCAGTACTTC
NA,TRBJ1-2,NA,TRBV10-2,CASSEGRVLYGYTF,TGCGCCAGCAGTGAGGGCAGGGTTTTATATGGCTACACCTTC
NA,TRBJ2-2,NA,TRBV5-4,CASSWGGQVDTGELFF,TGTGCCAGCAGCTGGGGGGGACAGGTGGACACCGGGGAGCTGTTTTTT
TRBD1,TRBJ1-1,NA,TRBV19,CASSQDRDTEAFF,TGTGCCAGTAGTCAGGACAGGGACACTGAAGCCTTCTTT
NA,TRBJ2-7,few,TRBV6-1,CASSETGGGQGEQYF,TGTGCCAGCAGTGAAACTGGTGGGGGCCAGGGGGAGCAGTACTTC
NA,TRBJ1-1,NA,TRBV19,CASSIGNTEAFF,TGTGCCAGTAGCATCGGGAACACTGAAGCTTTCTTT
NA,TRBJ2-1,many,TRBV11-1,CASSSLLEVEQFF,TGTGCCAGCAGCTCCTTACTAGAGGTTGAGCAGTTCTTC
TRBD2,TRBJ2-1,few,TRBV5-4,CASSIPGLILF,TGTGCCAGCAGCATTCCGGGACTAATCCTCTTC